This T cell receptor (beta chain) was documented in a study of shared clonotypes between healthy human individuals (dated by TCRdb to the early 2020s). For the study in its entirety: The cohort comprised two women and a few men aged 18 to 49 years. To estimate repertoire size and how much clonotype sharing occurs between individuals, the study deeply sequenced the blood TCR repertoires of roughly 5 healthy adults. Libraries were prepared and TCR repertoires were sequenced by different laboratories using diverse techniques, in order to increase sequencing depth and limit assay-specific biases. Per donor, leukapheresis produced somewhere between about 0.94 and 9 billion PBMCs.

Overall study results and their limits: Pairwise subsampling indicated that sequencing depth was expected to affect the degree of clonotype sharing among donors. Because the study included only a small number of donors, the genetic and exposure-history diversity represented was limited. Only blood was sampled, and tissue TCR repertoires likely differ from those in blood.

Inclusive of the bounding cysteine and phenylalanine, the CDR3 is 15 residues long. The DNA shown is the 45-base CDR3, in frame from base 1. The germline V gene yields MDHEN for CDR1 and SYDVKM for CDR2. The V end loses 2 bases and the J end loses 4 bases, and a stretch of 12 bases separates them. The donors were healthy, HIV-negative adults with no recently reported acute infections or vaccinations. All donors were Caucasian adults living in Nashville, Tennessee, USA. For unsorted samples, about 90 million PBMCs were counted, and genomic DNA was extracted using the QIAamp DNA Blood Mini kit. Blood was obtained by leukapheresis, after which PBMCs were separated by Ficoll-Histopaque density gradient centrifugation and cryopreserved in liquid nitrogen vapor phase. Remarks on this clone: Its binding antigen is unknown. The record has no base qualities; no much larger clone is one base away.

TCR CDR3 regions were amplified from genomic DNA by multiplex PCR using the deep immunoSEQ assay. Extracted genomic DNA from each cell subset was spread evenly across all wells of several immunoSEQ 96-well plates, with each plate serving as a replicate. Each replicate PCR for unsorted PBMC received around 330 ng genomic DNA, equal to 30,000 or so T cell genomes. Ten immunoSEQ deep assay plates were used to sequence the unsorted PBMC genomic DNA. The purified libraries were quantified using a Qubit 3.0 fluorometer, sized with a Bioanalyzer 2100, and then quantified again using the KAPA Library Quantification kit. Every immunoSEQ 96-well plate was sequenced on a separate single-read 150-cycle Illumina NextSeq 550 flow cell. The study's own analysis went as follows. Because the immunoSEQ output included only junctional sequences and no quality scores, the filtering could not be the same as the filtering used for full-length reads. Sequences were annotated with PyIR, a Python wrapper for IgBLAST v1.9, using IMGT germline references to assign V/J genes and CDR3. Any read was removed if the V/J assignment was weak (E-value above 1e-6), the CDR3 was missing, or the read contained stop codons, out-of-frame junctions, or ambiguous translated residues. V3J clonotypes were defined as sequences sharing the same inferred V gene, J gene, and CDR3 amino acid sequence. Percentage overlap between repertoires was calculated by dividing the number of shared unique clonotypes by the size of the smaller repertoire. Three approaches were used to assess repertoire richness: RTK rarefaction, the Chao1 estimator, and Recon v2.1 estimates of unobserved clonotypes. The clones in this table, taken by TCRdb from immuneACCESS, are in-frame only. Not every clone is retained; where verified, under half of the shortfall comes from an unresolved V gene, and the cause of the rest is unknown. V, J and clone size reflect that table, while D and trimming were determined from the DNA. The sample table shows some 490,000 clones, and around four fifths are seen once. The ten top clones hold about 11% of the sample.

The chain is made from TRBV28 and TRBJ1-5; 5 matching bases give a weak D call of TRBD1. The TCR sequence derives from a woman aged 40 to 50 in good health. Some clones in this sample may be carry-over from other donors' samples. The sequencing input was PBMCs. The CDR3 has the sequence CASSLGAGWNQPQHF. The nucleotide sequence is TGTGCCAGCAGTTTAGGGGCAGGGTGGAATCAGCCCCAGCATTTT. The entire variable domain, with the stretches around the CDR3 drawn from the reference TRBV28 and TRBJ1-5 proteins, is DVKVTQSSRYLVKRTGEKVFLECVQDMDHENMFWYRQDPGLGLRLIYFSYDVKMKEKGDIPEGYSVSREKKERFSLILESASTNQTSMYLCASSLGAGWNQPQHFGDGTRLSIL.